Included here is one T cell receptor (beta chain) sequence, with context. Its antigen is unknown. This sample is part of a study of beta chain features in type 1 diabetes. Study details: Across all samples, some 110 million sorted cells were examined.

Study-level points and caveats: TCRB CDR3 length was moderately but significantly reduced in all four CD4+ subsets of Type 1 diabetes patients.

CDR1 and CDR2 from the germline V gene are SGHRS and YFSETQ. This CDR3 region has 12 residues. The ends were cut back, 2 bases at V and 8 bases at J, with 8 bases in the middle. Purity exceeding 95% was reached by all sorted populations. The entirety of the isolated RNA underwent reverse transcription, so expressed TCRB transcripts were sequenced. Sequencing was performed with immunoSEQ multiplex PCR; in TCRdb, only in-frame clones are kept and a portion is missing. The sample has 150,000 to 200,000 clones; roughly 8% are singletons. The sequencing input was central memory CD4+ T cells from blood. This sequence originates from a young woman with type 1 diabetes. The chain employs TRBV5-1 and TRBJ2-1; no clear D gene. This CDR3 reads CASSLGEYEQFF. In nucleotides, the CDR3 is TGCGCCAGCAGCTTAGGAGAATATGAGCAGTTCTTC. The whole variable domain, remainder taken from reference TRBV5-1 and TRBJ2-1, is KAGVTQTPRYLIKTRGQQVTLSCSPISGHRSVSWYQQTPGQGLQFLFEYFSETQRNKGNFPGRFSGRQFSNSRSEMNVSTLELGDSALYLCASSLGEYEQFFGPGTRLTVL.